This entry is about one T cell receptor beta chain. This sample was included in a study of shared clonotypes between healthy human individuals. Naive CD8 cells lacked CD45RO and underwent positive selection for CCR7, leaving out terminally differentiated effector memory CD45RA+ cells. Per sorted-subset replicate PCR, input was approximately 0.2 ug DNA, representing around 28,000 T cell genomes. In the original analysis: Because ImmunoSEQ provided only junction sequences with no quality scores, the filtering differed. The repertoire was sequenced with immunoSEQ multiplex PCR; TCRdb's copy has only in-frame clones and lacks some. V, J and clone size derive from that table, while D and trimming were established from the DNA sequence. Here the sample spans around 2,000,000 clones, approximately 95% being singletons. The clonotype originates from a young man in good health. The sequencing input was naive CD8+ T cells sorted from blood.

CDR3 protein: CASSFSGGPQETQYF. The CDR3 coding sequence is TGCGCCAGCAGCTTTAGCGGGGGGCCCCAAGAGACCCAGTACTTC. V and J are TRBV5-1 and TRBJ2-5; 10 bases line up with TRBD2. The CDR3 has 15 amino acids. V lost 2 bases, J lost 1 base, and 2 bases stayed unmatched. Germline values: CDR1 SGHRS, CDR2 YFSETQ.